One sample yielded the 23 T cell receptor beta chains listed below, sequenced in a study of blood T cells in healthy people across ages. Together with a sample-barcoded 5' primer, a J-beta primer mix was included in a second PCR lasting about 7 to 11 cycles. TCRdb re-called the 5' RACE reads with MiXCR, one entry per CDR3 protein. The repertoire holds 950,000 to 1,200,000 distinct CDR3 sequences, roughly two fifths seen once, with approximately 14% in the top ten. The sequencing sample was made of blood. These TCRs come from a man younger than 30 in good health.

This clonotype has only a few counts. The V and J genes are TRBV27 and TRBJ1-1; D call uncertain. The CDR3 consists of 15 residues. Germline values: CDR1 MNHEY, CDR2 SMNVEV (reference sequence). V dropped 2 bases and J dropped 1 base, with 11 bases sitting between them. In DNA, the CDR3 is TGTGCCAGCAGTTTAGGGGTCCTGGGGAACACTGAAGCTTTCTTT. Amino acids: CASSLGVLGNTEAFF.

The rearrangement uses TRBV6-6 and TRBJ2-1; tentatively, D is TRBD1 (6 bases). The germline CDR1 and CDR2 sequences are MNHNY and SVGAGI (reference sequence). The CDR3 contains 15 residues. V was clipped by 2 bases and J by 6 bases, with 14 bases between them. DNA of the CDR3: TGTGCCAGCAGTTACCCCCAGGCAGGGGCCAATGAGCAGTTCTTC. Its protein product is CASSYPQAGANEQFF.

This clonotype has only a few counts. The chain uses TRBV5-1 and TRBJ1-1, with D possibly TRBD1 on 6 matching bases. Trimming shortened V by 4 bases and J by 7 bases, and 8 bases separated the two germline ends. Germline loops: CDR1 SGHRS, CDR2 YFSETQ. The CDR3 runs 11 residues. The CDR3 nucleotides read TGCGCCAGCAGCCCGGACAGTGAAGCTTTCTTT. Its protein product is CASSPDSEAFF.

In nucleotides, the CDR3 is TGTGCCAGCAGTTCCGCGGGCACTTCGCAAGAGACCCAGTACTTC. This encodes CASSSAGTSQETQYF. The rearrangement uses TRBV28 and TRBJ2-5, with a tentative D call TRBD2 (5 bases). The CDR3 is made up of 15 amino acids. The germline V gene encodes CDR1 MDHEN and CDR2 SYDVKM. Between the trimmed V and J ends, which lost 4 bases and 2 bases, there was a span of 14 bases.

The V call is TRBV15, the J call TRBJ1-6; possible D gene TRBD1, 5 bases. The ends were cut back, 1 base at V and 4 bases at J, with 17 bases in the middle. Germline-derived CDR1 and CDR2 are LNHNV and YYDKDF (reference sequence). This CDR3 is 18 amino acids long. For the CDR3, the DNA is TGTGCCACCAGCAGAGGAGGACGGGGGATCTTGTATAATTCACCCCTCCACTTT. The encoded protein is CATSRGGRGILYNSPLHF.

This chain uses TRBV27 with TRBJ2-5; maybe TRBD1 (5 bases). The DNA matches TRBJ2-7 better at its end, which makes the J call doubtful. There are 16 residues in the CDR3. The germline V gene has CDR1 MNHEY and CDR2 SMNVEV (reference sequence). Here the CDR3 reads CASSLGAGNLPYEQYF. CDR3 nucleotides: TGTGCCAGCAGTTTAGGGGCAGGGAATTTGCCCTACGAGCAGTACTTC.

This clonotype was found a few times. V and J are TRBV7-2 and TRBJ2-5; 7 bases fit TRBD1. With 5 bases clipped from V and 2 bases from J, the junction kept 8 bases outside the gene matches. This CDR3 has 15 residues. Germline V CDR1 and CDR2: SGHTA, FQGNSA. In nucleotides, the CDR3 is TGTGCCAGCAGCAGCTACCGGGACAGACAAGAGACCCAGTACTTC. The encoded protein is CASSSYRDRQETQYF.

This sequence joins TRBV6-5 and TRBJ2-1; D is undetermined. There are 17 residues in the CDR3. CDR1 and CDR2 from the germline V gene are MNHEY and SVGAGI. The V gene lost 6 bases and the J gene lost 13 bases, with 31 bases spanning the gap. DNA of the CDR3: TGTGCCAGCAGATCCATCGAGAAGAACAATATCCAAGAGACCCAGTTCTTC. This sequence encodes CASRSIEKNNIQETQFF.

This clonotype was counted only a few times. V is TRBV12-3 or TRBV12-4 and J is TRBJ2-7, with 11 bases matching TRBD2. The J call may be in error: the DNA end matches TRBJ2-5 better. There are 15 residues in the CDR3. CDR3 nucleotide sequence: TGTGCCAGCAGCCAAACTAGCGGGGGTGGGAAGACCCAGTACTTC. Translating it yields CASSQTSGGGKTQYF.

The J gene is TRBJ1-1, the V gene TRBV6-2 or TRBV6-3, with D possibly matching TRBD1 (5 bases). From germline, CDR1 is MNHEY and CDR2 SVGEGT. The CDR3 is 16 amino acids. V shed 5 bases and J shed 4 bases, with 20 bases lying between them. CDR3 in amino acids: CASSNQGGSWGTEAFF. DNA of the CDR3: TGTGCCAGCAGTAACCAGGGCGGCTCTTGGGGCACTGAAGCTTTCTTT.

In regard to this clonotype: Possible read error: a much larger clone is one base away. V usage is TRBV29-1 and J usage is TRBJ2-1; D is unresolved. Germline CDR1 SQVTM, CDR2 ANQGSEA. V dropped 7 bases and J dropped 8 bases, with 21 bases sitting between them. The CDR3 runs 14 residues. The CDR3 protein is CSATVRVMSDEQFF. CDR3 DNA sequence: TGCAGCGCAACCGTAAGGGTGATGTCGGATGAGCAGTTCTTC.

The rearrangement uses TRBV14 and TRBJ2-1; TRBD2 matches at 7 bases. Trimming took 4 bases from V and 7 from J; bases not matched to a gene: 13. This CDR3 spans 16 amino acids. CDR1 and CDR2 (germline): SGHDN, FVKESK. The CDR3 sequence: CASSPFVASGGNEQFF. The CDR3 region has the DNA TGTGCCAGCAGCCCCTTTGTGGCGTCGGGAGGAAATGAGCAGTTCTTC.

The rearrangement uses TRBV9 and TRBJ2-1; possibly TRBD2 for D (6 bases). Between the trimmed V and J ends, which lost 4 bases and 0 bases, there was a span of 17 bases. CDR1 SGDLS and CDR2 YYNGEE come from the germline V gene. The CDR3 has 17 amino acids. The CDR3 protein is CASSPRVVADSYNEQFF. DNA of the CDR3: TGTGCCAGCAGCCCCCGAGTTGTAGCGGACTCCTACAATGAGCAGTTCTTC.

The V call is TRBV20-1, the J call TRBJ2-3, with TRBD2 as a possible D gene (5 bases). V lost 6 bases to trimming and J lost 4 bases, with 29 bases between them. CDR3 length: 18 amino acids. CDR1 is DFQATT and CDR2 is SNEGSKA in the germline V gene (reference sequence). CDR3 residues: CSARSTITDGVPPDTQYF. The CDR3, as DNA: TGCAGTGCAAGAAGCACAATTACGGACGGGGTCCCGCCAGATACGCAGTATTTT.

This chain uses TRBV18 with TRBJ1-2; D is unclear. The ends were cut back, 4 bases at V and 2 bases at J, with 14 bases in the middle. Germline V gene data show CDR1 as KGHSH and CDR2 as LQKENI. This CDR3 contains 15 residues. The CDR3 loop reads CASSHPGTSNYGYTF. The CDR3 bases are TGTGCCAGCTCACACCCCGGAACTTCAAACTATGGCTACACCTTC.

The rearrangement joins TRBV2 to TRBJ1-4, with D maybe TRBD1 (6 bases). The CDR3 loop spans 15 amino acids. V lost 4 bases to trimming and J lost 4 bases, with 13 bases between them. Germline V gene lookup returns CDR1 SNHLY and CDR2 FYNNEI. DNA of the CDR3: TGTGCCAGCAGTGTGAACAGGGCTGATAATGAAAAACTGTTTTTT. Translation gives CASSVNRADNEKLFF. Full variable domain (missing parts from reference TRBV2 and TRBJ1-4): EPEVTQTPSHQVTQMGQEVILRCVPISNHLYFYWYRQILGQKVEFLVSFYNNEISEKSEIFDDQFSVERPDGSNFTLKIRSTKLEDSAMYFCASSVNRADNEKLFFGSGTQLSVL.

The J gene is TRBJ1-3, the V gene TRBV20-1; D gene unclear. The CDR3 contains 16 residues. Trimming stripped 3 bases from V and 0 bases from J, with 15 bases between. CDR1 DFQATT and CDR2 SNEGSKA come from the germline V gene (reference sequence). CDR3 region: CSASAPGRYSGNTIYF. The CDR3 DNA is TGCAGTGCTAGTGCACCAGGCCGCTACTCTGGAAACACCATATATTTT.

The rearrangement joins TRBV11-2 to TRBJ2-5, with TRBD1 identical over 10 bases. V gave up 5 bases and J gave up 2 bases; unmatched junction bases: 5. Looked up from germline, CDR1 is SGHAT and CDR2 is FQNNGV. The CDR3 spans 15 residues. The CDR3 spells CASSRGTGEQETQYF. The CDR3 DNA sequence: TGTGCCAGCAGCAGAGGGACAGGGGAACAAGAGACCCAGTACTTC.

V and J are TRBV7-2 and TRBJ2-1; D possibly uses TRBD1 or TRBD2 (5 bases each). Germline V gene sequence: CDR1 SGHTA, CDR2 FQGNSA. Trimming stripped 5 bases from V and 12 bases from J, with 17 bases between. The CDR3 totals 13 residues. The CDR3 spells CASSPTGGRWQFF. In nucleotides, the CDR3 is TGTGCCAGCAGCCCCACTGGGGGTCGATGGCAGTTCTTC.

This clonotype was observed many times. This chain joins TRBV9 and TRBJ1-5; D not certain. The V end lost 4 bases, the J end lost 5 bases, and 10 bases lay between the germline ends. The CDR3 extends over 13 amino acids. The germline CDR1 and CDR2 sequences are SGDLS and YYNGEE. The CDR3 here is CASSPHIDQPQHF. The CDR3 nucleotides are TGTGCCAGCAGCCCCCACATCGATCAGCCCCAGCATTTT.

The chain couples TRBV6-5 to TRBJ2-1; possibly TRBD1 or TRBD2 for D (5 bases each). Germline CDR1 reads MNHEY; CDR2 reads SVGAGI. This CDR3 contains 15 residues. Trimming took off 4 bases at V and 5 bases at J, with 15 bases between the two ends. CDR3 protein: CASSSRDGWDNEQFF. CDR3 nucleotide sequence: TGTGCCAGCAGTTCCCGGGACGGGTGGGACAATGAGCAGTTCTTC.

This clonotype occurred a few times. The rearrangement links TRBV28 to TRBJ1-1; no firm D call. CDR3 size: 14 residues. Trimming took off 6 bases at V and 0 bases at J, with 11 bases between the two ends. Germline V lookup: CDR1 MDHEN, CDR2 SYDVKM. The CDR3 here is CASSVHQMNTEAFF. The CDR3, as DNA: TGTGCCAGCAGCGTACACCAGATGAACACTGAAGCTTTCTTT.

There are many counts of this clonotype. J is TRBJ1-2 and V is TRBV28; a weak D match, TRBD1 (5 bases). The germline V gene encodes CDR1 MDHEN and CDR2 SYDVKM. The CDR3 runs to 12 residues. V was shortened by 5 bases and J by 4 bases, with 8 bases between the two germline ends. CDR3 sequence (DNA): TGTGCCAGCAGTCAGGGCCCCTATGGCTACACCTTC. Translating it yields CASSQGPYGYTF.